These 2 T cell receptor beta chains were sequenced from one sample in a study of T cells after yellow fever vaccination. TCRdb recomputed calls from the 5' RACE reads with MiXCR, one row per CDR3 protein. Here the sample spans about 120,000 distinct CDR3 sequences, roughly 8.9% being singletons. The sequenced sample was CD8+ T cells sorted from PBMCs, obtained 45 days after the yellow fever booster vaccination. These receptor sequences come from a man aged 25 to 45 who received the YFV17D yellow fever vaccine.

This clonotype came up many times. The V and J genes are TRBV5-1 and TRBJ1-6; 9 bases are a match to TRBD1. This CDR3 spans 17 amino acids. J gave up 6 bases and V 3 bases, and 10 bases lay outside the gene matches. Germline CDR1 SGHRS, CDR2 YFSETQ. The CDR3 DNA follows: TGCGCCAGCAGCTGGGGACAGGGTCTGGCCTCTAATTCACCCCTCCACTTT. Encoded protein: CASSWGQGLASNSPLHF.

Worth noting for this clonotype: A much larger clone sits a single nucleotide away, making a read error possible. The V call is TRBV6-1, the J call TRBJ1-2; D uncertain. This CDR3 has 13 residues. Germline V lookup: CDR1 MNHNS, CDR2 SASEGT. The CDR3 DNA is TGTGCCAGCTGTCAGGCCTCTAACTATCGCTACACCTTC. Translating it yields CASCQASNYRYTF.